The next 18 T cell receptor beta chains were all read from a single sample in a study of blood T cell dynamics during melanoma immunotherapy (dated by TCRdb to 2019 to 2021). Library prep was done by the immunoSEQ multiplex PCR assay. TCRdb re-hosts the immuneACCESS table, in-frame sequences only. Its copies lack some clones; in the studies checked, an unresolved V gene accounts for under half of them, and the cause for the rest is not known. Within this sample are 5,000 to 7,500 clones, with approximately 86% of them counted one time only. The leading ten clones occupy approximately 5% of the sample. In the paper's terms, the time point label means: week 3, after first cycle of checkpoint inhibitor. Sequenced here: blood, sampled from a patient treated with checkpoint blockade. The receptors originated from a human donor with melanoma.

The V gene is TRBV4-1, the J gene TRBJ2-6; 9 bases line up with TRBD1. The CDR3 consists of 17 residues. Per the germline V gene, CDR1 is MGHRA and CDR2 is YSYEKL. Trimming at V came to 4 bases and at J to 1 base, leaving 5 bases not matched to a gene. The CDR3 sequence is CASSPNGQGSGANVLTF. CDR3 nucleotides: TGCGCCAGCAGCCCGAACGGACAGGGGTCTGGGGCCAACGTCCTGACTTTC.

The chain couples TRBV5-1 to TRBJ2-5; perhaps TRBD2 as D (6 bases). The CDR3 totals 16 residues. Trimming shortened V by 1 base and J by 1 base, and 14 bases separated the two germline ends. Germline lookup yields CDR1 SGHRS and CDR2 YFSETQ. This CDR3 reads CASSLWGTPAQETQYF. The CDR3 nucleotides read TGCGCCAGCAGCTTGTGGGGGACTCCAGCCCAAGAGACCCAGTACTTC.

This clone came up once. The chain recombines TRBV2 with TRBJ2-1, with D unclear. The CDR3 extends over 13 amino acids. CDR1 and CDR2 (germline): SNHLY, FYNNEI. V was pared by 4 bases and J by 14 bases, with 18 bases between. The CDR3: CASSVERQLGKFF. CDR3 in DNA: TGTGCCAGCAGTGTTGAGAGGCAACTTGGAAAGTTCTTC.

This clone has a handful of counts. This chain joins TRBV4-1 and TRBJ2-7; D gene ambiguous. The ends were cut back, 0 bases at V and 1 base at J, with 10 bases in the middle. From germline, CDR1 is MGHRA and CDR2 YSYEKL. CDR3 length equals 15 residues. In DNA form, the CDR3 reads TGCGCCAGCAGCCAAGACATGTTATGGTCCTACGAGCAGTACTTC. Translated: CASSQDMLWSYEQYF.

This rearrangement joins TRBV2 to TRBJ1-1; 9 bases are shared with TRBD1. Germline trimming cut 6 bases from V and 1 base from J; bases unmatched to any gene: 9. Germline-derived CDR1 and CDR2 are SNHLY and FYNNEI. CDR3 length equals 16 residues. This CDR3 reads CASRDRGSRENTEAFF. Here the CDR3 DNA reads TGTGCCAGCAGGGACAGGGGATCGAGAGAGAACACTGAAGCTTTCTTT.

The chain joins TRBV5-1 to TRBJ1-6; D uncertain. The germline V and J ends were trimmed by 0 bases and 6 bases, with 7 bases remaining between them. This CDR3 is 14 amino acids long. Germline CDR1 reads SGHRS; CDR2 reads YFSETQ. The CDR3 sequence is CASSLVGFNSPLHF. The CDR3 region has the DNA TGCGCCAGCAGCTTGGTGGGGTTTAATTCACCCCTCCACTTT.

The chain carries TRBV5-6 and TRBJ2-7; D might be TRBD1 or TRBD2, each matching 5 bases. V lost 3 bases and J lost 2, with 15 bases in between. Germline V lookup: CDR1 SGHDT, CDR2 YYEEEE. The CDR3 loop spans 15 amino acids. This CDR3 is CASSSPDWGPYEQYF. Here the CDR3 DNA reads TGTGCCAGCAGCTCCCCGGACTGGGGCCCCTACGAGCAGTACTTC.

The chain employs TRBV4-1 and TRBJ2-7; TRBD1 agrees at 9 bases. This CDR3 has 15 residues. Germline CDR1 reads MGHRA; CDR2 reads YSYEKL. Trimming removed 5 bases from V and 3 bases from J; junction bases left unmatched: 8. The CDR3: CASSDAGTGNYEQYF. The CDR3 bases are TGCGCCAGCAGCGATGCCGGGACAGGGAACTACGAGCAGTACTTC.

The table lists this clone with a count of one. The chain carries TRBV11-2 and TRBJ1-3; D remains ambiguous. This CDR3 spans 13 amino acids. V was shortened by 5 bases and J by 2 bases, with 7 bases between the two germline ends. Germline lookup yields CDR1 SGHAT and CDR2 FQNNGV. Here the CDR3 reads CASSLRAGNTIYF. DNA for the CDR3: TGTGCCAGCAGCCTAAGGGCTGGAAACACCATATATTTT.

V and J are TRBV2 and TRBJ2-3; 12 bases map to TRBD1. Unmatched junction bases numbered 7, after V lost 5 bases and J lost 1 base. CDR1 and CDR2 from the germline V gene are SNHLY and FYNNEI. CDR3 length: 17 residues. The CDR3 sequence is CASSKTGTGGRTDTQYF. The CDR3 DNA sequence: TGTGCCAGCAGTAAAACCGGGACAGGGGGCCGCACAGATACGCAGTATTTT.

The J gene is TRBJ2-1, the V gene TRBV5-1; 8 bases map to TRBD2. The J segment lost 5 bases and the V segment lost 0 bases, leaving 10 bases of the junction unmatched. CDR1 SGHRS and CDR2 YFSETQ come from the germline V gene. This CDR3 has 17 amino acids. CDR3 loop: CASSLAAGGPIDNEQFF. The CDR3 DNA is TGCGCCAGCAGCTTGGCTGCGGGGGGTCCTATAGACAATGAGCAGTTCTTC. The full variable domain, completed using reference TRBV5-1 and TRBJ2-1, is KAGVTQTPRYLIKTRGQQVTLSCSPISGHRSVSWYQQTPGQGLQFLFEYFSETQRNKGNFPGRFSGRQFSNSRSEMNVSTLELGDSALYLCASSLAAGGPIDNEQFFGPGTRLTVL.

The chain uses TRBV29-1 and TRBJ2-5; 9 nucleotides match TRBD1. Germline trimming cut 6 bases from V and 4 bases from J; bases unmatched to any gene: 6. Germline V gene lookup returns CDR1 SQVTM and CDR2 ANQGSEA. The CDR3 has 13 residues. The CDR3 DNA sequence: TGCAGCGTGGACAGGGGAGGGGCAGAGACCCAGTACTTC. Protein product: CSVDRGGAETQYF.

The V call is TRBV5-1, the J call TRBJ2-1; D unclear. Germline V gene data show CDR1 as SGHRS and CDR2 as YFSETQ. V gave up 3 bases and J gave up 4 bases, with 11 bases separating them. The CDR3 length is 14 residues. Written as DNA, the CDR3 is TGCGCCAGCAGCTCACAGACGAATTACAATGAGCAGTTCTTC. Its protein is CASSSQTNYNEQFF. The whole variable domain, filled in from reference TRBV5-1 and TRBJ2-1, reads KAGVTQTPRYLIKTRGQQVTLSCSPISGHRSVSWYQQTPGQGLQFLFEYFSETQRNKGNFPGRFSGRQFSNSRSEMNVSTLELGDSALYLCASSSQTNYNEQFFGPGTRLTVL.

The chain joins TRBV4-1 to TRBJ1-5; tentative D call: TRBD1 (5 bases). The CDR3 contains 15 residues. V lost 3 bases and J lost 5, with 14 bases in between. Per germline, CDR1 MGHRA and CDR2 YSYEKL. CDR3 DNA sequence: TGCGCCAGCAGCCATTACCTGGGACGGGATCAGCCCCAGCATTTT. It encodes CASSHYLGRDQPQHF.

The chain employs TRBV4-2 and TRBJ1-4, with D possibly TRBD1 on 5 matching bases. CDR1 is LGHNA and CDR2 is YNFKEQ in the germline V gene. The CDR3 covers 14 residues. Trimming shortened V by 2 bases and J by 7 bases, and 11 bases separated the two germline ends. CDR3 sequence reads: CASSQSGGGEKLFF. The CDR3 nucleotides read TGTGCCAGCAGCCAAAGTGGGGGGGGTGAAAAACTGTTTTTT.

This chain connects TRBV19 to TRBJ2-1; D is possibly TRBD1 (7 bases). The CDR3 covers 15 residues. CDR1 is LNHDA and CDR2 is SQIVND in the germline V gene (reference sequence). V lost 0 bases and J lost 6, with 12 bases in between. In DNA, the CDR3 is TGTGCCAGTAGTATAGAACACAGGGGAGGCAATGAGCAGTTCTTC. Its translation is CASSIEHRGGNEQFF.

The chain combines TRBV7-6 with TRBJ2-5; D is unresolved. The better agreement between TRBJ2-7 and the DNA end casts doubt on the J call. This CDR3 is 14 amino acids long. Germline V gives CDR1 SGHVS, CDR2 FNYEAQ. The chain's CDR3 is CASSPARFSYEQYF. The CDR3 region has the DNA TGTGCCAGCAGCCCTGCCAGGTTCTCCTACGAGCAGTACTTC.

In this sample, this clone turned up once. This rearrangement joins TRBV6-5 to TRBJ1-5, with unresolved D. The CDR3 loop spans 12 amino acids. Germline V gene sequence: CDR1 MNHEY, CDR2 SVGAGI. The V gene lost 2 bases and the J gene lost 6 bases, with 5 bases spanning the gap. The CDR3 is CASSYAGQPQHF. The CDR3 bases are TGTGCCAGCAGTTACGCGGGTCAGCCCCAGCATTTT.